The rows below give T cell receptor beta chains drawn from one sample of a study of T cell changes during pregnancy in multiple sclerosis. Assay: immunoSEQ multiplex PCR; the TCRdb copy retains only in-frame clones and omits some. Of 57,000 or so clones in the sample, roughly 93% were seen once. The material was peripheral blood, obtained in the second trimester of pregnancy. The receptors derive from a female donor with multiple sclerosis, enrolled in a pregnancy study. Both conserved end residues are part of each CDR3.

j_gene,len,v_gene,CDR3aa
TRBJ1-3,14,TRBV10-3,CAISESPWANTIYF
TRBJ1-2,13,TRBV6-1,CASSRLGEGGYTF
TRBJ2-7,14,TRBV10-1,CASSEVEGRREQYF
TRBJ2-1,14,TRBV2,CASSVGGRYNEQFF
TRBJ2-3,14,TRBV4-1,CASSTSWLRDTQYF
TRBJ2-3,16,TRBV5-1,CASSNRSGGALDTQYF
TRBJ1-2,17,TRBV9,CASSQGYRVGANYGYTF
TRBJ2-7,13,TRBV5-1,CASSLGTHYEQYF
TRBJ2-7,11,TRBV10-3,CAVGTYYEQYF
TRBJ2-1,12,TRBV11-2,CASSQNGAEQFF